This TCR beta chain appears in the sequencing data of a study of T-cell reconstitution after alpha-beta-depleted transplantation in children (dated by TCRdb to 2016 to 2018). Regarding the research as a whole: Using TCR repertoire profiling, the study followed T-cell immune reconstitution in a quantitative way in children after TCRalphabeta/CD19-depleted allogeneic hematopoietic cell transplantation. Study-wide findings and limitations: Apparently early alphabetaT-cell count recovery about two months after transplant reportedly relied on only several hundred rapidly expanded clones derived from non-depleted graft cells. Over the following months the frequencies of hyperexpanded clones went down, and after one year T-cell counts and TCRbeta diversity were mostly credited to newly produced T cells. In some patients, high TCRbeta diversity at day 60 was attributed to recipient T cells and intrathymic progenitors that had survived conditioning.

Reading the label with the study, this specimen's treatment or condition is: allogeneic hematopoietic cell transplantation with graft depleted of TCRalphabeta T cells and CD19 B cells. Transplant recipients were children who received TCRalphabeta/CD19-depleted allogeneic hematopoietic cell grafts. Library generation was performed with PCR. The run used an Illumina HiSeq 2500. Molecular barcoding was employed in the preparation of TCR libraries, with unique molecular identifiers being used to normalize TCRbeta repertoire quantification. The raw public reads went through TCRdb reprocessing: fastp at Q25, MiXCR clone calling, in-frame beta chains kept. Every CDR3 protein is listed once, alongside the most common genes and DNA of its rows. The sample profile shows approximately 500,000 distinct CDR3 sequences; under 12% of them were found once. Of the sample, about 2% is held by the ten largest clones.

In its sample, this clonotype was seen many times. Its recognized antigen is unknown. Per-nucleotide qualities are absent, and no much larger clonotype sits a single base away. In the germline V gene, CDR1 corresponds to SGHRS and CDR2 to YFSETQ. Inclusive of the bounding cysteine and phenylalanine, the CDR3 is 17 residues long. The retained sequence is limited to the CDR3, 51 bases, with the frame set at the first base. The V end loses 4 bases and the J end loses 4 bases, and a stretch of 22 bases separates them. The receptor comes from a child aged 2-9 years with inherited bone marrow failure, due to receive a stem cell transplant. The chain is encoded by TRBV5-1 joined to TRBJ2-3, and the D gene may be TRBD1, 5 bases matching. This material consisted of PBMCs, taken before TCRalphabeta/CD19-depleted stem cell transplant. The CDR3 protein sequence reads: CASSPGTGHGASDTQYF. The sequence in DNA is TGCGCCAGCAGCCCCGGAACCGGACATGGGGCCTCAGATACGCAGTATTTT.